The following is a T cell receptor beta chain sequence with its context. Its antigen is not known. This specimen comes from a study of shared clonotypes between healthy human individuals. Whole-study findings and limits: Sorted-subset sequencing, rarefaction showed, was incomplete despite large depth.

Germline lookup yields CDR1 SGHRS and CDR2 YFSETQ. The CDR3 runs 18 residues. The V end was cut by 0 bases, the J end by 2 bases, with 15 bases between. Splitting of each subset's genomic DNA was done evenly across several immunoSEQ plates. Per the study methods: Junction-only sequences without quality scores came from ImmunoSEQ, so filtering differed. Sequencing used immunoSEQ multiplex PCR; TCRdb keeps in-frame clones, though not all of them. Clone size and V and J calls were adopted from that table, with D and trimming inferred from the DNA. This table holds nearly 750,000 clones, approximately 72% found once. Recent acute infections and vaccinations were absent in the healthy HIV-negative adult donors.

J is TRBJ2-6 and V is TRBV5-1; TRBD1 is a possible D gene (6 bases). This clonotype was obtained from a woman in her twenties or thirties in good health. Sequencing used memory CD4+ T cells sorted from blood. As for subset: CD45RA-negative fraction. The CDR3 sequence: CASSLDPPGAAGANVLTF. In nucleotides, the CDR3 is TGCGCCAGCAGCTTGGATCCGCCAGGGGCTGCTGGGGCCAACGTCCTGACTTTC. Combining the CDR3 with reference TRBV5-1 and TRBJ2-6 gives the whole variable domain KAGVTQTPRYLIKTRGQQVTLSCSPISGHRSVSWYQQTPGQGLQFLFEYFSETQRNKGNFPGRFSGRQFSNSRSEMNVSTLELGDSALYLCASSLDPPGAAGANVLTFGAGSRLTVL.